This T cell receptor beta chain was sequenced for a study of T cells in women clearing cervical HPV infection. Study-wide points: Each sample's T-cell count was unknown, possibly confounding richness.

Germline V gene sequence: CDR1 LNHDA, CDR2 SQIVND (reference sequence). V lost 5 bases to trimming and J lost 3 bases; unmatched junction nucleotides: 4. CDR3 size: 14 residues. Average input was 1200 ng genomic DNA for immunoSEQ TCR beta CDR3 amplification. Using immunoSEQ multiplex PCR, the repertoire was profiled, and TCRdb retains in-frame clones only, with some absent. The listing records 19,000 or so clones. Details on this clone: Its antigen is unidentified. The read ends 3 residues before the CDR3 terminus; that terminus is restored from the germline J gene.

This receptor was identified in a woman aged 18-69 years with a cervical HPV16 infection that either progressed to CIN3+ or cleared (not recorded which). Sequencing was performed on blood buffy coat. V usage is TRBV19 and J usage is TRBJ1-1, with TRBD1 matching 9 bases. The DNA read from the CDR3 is TGTGCCAGTAGTCCGACAGGGGGGTACACTGAA. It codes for CASSPTGGYTE. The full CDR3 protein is CASSPTGGYTEAFF.